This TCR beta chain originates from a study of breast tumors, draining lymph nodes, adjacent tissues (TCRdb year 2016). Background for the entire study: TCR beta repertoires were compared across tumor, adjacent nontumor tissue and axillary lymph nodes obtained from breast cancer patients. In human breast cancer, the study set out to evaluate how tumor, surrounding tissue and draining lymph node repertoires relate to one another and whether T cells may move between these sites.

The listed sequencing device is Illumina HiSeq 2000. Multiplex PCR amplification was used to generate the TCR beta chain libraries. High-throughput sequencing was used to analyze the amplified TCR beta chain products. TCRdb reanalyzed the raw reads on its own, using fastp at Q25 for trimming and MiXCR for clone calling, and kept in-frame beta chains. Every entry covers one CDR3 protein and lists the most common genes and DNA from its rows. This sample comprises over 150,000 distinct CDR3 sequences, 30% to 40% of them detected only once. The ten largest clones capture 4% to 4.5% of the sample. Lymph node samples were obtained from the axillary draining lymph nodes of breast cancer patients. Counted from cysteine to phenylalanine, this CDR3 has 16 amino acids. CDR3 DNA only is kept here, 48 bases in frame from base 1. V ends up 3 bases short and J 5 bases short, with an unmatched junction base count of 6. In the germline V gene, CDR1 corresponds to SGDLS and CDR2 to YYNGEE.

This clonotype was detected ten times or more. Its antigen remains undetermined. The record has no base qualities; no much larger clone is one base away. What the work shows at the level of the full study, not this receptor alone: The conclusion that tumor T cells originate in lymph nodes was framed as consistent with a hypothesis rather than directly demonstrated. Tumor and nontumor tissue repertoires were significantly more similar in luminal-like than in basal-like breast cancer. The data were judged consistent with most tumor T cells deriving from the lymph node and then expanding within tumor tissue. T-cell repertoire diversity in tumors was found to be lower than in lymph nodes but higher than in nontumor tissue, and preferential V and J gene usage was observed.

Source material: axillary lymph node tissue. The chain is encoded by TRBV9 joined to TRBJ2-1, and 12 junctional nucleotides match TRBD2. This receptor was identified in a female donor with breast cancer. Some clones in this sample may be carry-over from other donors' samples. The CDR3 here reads CASSALLAGGHNEQFF. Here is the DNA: TGTGCCAGCAGCGCCCTACTAGCGGGGGGACACAATGAGCAGTTCTTC.